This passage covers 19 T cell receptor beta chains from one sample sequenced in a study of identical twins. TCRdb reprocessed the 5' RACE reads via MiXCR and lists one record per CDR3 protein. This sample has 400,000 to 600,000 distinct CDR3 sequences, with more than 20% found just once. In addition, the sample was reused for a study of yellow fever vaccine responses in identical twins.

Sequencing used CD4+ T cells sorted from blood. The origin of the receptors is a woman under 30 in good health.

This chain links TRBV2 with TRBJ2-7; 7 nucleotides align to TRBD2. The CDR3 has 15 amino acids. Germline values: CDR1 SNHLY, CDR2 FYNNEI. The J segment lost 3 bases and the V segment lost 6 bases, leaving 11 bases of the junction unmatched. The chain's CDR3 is CASSPLAGTNYEQYF. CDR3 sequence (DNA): TGTGCCAGCAGCCCTTTAGCGGGTACTAACTACGAGCAGTACTTC.

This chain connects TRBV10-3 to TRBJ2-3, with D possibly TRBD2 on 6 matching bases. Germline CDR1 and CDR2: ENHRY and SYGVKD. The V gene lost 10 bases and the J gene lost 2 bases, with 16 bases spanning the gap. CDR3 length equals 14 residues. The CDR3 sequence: CATGTLDPTDTQYF. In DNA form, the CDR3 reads TGTGCCACAGGGACTCTAGACCCCACAGATACGCAGTATTTT.

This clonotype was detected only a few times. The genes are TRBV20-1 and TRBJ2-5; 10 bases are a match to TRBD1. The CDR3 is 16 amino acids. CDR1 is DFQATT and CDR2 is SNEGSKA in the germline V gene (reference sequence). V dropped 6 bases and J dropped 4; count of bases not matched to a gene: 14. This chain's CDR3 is CSAIGVGTGVVETQYF. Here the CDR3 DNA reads TGCAGTGCCATCGGAGTCGGGACAGGGGTTGTAGAGACCCAGTACTTC.

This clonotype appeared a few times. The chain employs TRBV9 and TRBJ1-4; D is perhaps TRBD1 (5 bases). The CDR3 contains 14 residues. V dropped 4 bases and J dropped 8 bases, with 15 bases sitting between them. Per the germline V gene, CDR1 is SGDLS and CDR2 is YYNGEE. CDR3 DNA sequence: TGTGCCAGCAGCCCCGGGGAGGGGTACGAAAAACTGTTTTTT. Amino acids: CASSPGEGYEKLFF.

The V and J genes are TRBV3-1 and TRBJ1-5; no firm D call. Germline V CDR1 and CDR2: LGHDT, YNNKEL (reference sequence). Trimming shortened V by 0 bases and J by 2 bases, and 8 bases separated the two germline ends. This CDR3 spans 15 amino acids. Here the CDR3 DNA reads TGTGCCAGCAGCCAAGATGCGACCCGCAATCAGCCCCAGCATTTT. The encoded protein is CASSQDATRNQPQHF.

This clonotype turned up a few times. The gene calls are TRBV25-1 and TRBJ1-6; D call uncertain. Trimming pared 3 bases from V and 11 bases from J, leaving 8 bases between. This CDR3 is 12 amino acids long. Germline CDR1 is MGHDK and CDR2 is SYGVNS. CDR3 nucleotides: TGTGCCAGCAGTGACGCTTTGGCACCCCTCCACTTT. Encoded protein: CASSDALAPLHF.

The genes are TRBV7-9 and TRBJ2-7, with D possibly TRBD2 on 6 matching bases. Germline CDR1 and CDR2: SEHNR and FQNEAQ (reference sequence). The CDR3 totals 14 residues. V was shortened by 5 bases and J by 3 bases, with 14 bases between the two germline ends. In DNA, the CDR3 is TGTGCCAGCAGCCGTAGTCGGAGGGACTACGAGCAGTACTTC. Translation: CASSRSRRDYEQYF.

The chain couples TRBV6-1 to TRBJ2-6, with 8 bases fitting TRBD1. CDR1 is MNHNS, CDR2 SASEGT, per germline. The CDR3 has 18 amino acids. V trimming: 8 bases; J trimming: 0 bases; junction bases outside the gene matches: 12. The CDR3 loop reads CASSIAGTGTSGANVLTF. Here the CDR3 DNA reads TGTGCCAGCTCCATTGCCGGGACAGGAACCTCTGGGGCCAACGTCCTGACTTTC.

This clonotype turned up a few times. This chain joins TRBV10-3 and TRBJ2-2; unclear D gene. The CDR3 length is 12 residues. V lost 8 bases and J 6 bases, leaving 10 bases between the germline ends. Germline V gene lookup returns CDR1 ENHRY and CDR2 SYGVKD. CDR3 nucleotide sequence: TGTGCCATCGGTCAGGTCCCCGGGGAGCTGTTTTTT. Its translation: CAIGQVPGELFF.

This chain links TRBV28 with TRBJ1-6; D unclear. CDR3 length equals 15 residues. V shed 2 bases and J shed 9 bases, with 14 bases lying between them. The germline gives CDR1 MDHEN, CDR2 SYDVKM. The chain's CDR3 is CASSLMEQRGSPLHF. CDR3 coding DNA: TGTGCCAGCAGTTTAATGGAGCAGAGAGGTTCACCCCTCCACTTT.

The CDR3 is CATSDTGLLSHYNEQFF. The CDR3, as DNA: TGTGCCACCAGTGACACGGGACTCCTCTCACATTACAATGAGCAGTTCTTC. This rearrangement joins TRBV24-1 to TRBJ2-1, with D possibly TRBD2 on 6 matching bases. Trimming pared 4 bases from V and 4 bases from J, leaving 19 bases between. Germline CDR1 KGHDR, CDR2 SFDVKD. The CDR3 has 17 residues.

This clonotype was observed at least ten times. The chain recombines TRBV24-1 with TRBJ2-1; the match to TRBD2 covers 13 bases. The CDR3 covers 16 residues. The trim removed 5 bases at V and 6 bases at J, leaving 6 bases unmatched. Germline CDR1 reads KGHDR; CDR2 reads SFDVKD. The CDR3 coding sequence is TGTGCCACCAGTGCCACGACTAGCGGGAGGCGCAATGAGCAGTTCTTC. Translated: CATSATTSGRRNEQFF.

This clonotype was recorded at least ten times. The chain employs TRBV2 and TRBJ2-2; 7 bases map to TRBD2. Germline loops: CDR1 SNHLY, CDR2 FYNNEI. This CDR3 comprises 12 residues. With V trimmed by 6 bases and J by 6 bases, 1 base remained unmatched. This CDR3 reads CASRGGAGELFF. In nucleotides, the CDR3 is TGTGCCAGCAGGGGAGGGGCCGGGGAGCTGTTTTTT.

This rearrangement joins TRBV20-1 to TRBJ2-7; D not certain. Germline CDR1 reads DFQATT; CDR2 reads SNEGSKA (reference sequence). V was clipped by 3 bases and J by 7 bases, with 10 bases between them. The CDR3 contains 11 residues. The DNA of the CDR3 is TGCAGTGCTAGGTACGGGCTTGAGCAGTACGTC. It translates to CSARYGLEQYV.

CDR3 DNA sequence: TGCGCCAGCAGCTTGGCCGGGACAGGGGGCGAGACCCAGTACTTC. Encoded protein: CASSLAGTGGETQYF. The rearrangement links TRBV5-1 to TRBJ2-5, with 12 positions matching TRBD1. Germline CDR1 is SGHRS and CDR2 is YFSETQ. V was pared by 0 bases and J by 5 bases, with 2 bases of the junction left unmatched. The CDR3 consists of 15 residues.

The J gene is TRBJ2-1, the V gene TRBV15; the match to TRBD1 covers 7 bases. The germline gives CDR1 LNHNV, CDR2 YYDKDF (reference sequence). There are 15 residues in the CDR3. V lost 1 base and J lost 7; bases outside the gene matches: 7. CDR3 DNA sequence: TGTGCCACCAGCAGAGGAACGACAGGGTTTAATGAGCAGTTCTTC. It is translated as CATSRGTTGFNEQFF.

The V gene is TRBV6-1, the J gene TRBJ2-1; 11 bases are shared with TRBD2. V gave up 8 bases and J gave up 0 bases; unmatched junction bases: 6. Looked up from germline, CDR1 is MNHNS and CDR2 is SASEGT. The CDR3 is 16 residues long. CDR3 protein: CASHLTSGVSYNEQFF. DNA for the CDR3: TGTGCCAGCCACCTGACTAGCGGGGTCTCCTACAATGAGCAGTTCTTC.

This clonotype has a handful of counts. The CDR3 spells CASSLGAGAQYF. The CDR3 DNA sequence: TGTGCCAGCAGTTTAGGAGCGGGGGCCCAGTATTTT. This rearrangement joins TRBV12-3 or TRBV12-4 to TRBJ2-3, with 8 bases that match TRBD2. This CDR3 is 12 amino acids long. Trimming cost V 1 base and J 12 bases; bases outside gene matches: 3.

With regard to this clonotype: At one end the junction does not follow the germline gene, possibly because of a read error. This CDR3 reads CASSLGGTSGSILF. The CDR3 DNA reads as TGCGCCAGCAGCTTGGGGGGAACTAGCGGGAGTATCCTCTTC. This chain uses TRBV5-1 with TRBJ2-1, with 11 bases fitting TRBD2. CDR1 and CDR2 from the germline V gene are SGHRS and YFSETQ. CDR3 length: 14 amino acids. The variable domain in full, with the rest retrieved from reference TRBV5-1 and TRBJ2-1, is KAGVTQTPRYLIKTRGQQVTLSCSPISGHRSVSWYQQTPGQGLQFLFEYFSETQRNKGNFPGRFSGRQFSNSRSEMNVSTLELGDSALYLCASSLGGTSGSILFGPGTRLTVL.